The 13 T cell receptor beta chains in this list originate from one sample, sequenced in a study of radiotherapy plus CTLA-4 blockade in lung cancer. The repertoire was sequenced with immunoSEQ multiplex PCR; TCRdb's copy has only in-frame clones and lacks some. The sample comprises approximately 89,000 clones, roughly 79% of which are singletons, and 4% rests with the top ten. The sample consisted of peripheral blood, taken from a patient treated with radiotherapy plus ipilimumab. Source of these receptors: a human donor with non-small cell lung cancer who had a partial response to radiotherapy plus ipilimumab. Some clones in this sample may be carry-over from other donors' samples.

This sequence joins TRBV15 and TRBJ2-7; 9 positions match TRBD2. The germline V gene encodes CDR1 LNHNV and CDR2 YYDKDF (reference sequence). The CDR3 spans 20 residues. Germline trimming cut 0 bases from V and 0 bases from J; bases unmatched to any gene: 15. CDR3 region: CATSRDWRLAGSTASYEQYF. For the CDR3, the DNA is TGTGCCACCAGCAGAGATTGGAGGCTAGCGGGGTCAACGGCCTCCTACGAGCAGTACTTC.

The CDR3 nucleotides are TGTGCCAGCAGCCAAGATGGGACTAGAAACAATGAGCAGTTCTTC. Protein product: CASSQDGTRNNEQFF. The chain combines TRBV4-2 with TRBJ2-1; 8 positions match TRBD2. Trimming at V came to 0 bases and at J to 5 bases, leaving 3 bases not matched to a gene. In germline, CDR1 is LGHNA, CDR2 YNFKEQ. The CDR3 is made up of 15 amino acids.

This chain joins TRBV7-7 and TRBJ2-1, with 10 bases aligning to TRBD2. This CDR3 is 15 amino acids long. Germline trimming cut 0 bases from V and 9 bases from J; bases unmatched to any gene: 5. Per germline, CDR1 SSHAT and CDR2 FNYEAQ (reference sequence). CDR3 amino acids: CASSLASGRAGEQFF. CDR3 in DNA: TGTGCCAGCAGCTTAGCCAGCGGGAGGGCCGGTGAGCAGTTCTTC.

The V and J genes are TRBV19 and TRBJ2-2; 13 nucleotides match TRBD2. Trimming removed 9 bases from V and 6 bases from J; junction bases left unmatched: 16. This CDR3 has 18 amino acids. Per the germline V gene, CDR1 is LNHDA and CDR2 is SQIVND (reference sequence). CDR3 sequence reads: CARIGGTSGIIGAGELFF. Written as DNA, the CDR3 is TGTGCCAGAATTGGCGGGACTAGCGGGATAATTGGGGCCGGGGAGCTGTTTTTT.

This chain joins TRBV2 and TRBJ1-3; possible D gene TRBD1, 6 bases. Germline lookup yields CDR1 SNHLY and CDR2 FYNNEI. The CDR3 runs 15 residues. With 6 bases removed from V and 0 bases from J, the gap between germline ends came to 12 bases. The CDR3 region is CASSTGLLSGNTIYF. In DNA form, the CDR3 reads TGTGCCAGCAGCACAGGGTTACTCTCTGGAAACACCATATATTTT.

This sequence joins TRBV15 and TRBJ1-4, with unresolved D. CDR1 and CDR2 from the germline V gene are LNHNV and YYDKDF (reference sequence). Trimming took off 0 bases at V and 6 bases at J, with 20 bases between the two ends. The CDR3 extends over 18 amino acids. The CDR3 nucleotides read TGTGCCACCAGCAGAGATCCCCTACGCTTCTTCTGTCATGAAAAACTGTTTTTT. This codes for CATSRDPLRFFCHEKLFF.

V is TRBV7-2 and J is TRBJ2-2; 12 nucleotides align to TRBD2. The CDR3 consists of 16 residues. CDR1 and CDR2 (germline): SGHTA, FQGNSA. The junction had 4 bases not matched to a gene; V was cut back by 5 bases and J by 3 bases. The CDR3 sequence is CASSGRLAGDTGELFF. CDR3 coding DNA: TGTGCCAGCAGCGGTCGACTAGCGGGGGACACCGGGGAGCTGTTTTTT.

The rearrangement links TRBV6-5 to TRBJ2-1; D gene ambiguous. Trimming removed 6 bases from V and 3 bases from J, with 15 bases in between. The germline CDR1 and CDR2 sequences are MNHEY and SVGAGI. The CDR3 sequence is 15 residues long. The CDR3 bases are TGTGCCAGCAGGCCAGGTCCTGAATACTACAATGAGCAGTTCTTC. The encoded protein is CASRPGPEYYNEQFF.

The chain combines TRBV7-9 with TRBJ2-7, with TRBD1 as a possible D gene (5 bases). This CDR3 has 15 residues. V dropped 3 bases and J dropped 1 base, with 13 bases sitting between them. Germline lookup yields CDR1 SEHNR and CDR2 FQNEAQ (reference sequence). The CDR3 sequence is CASSFQGQGSYEQYF. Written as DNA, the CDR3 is TGTGCCAGCAGCTTCCAGGGTCAAGGGTCCTACGAGCAGTACTTC.

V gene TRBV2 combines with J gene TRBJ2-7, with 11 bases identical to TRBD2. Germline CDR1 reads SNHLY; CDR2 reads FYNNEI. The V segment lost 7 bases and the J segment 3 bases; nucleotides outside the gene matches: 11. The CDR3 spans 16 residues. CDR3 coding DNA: TGTGCCAGCACTCAAGCCCTAGCGGGAGGCAGCTACGAGCAGTACTTC. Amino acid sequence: CASTQALAGGSYEQYF.

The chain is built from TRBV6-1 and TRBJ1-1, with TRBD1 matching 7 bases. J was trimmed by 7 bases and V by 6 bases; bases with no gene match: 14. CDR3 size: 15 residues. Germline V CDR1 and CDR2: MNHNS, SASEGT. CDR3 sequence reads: CASSRHRGRADEAFF. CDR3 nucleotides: TGTGCCAGCAGCAGACACAGGGGCCGGGCTGATGAAGCTTTCTTT.

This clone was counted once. CDR3 amino acids: CASSQGPGLQIRNIQYF. The CDR3 nucleotides read TGCGCCAGCAGCCAAGGCCCCGGTTTACAGATTCGAAACATTCAGTACTTC. V and J are TRBV4-1 and TRBJ2-4, with no clear D. This CDR3 is 17 amino acids long. Germline assignment: CDR1 MGHRA and CDR2 YSYEKL. V was trimmed by 1 base and J by 6 bases, leaving 19 bases between them.

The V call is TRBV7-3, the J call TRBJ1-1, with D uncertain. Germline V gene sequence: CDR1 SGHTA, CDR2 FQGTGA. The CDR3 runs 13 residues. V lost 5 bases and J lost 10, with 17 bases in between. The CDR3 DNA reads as TGTGCCAGCAGCCCCCAACCCGGACTGGGAGCTTTCTTT. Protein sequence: CASSPQPGLGAFF.